This is a list of T cell receptor beta chains from one sample in a study of shared clonotypes between healthy human individuals. Here immunoSEQ multiplex PCR was the method, and the copy in TCRdb shows in-frame clones only, minus some. The data contain approximately 500,000 clones, approximately 78% of them singletons. Source material: PBMCs. The receptors shown here come from a woman between 40 and 50 years old in good health. Some clones in this sample may be carry-over from other donors' samples. Each CDR3 is given with its conserved first and last residue.

CDR3 length,V gene,J gene,CDR3 protein
12,TRBV30,TRBJ2-7,CAWKLNSYEQYF
16,TRBV4-2,TRBJ1-6,CASSQARASNNSPLHF
15,TRBV4-1,NA,CASRAMGVAGYEQYF
13,TRBV5-8,TRBJ2-3,CASSLRSSDTQYF
17,TRBV29-1,TRBJ2-6,CSVAGTGRETGANVLTF
15,TRBV4-3,TRBJ1-5,CASSQVTGDNQPQHF
14,TRBV28,TRBJ2-1,CASSFVGSANEQFF
13,TRBV5-1,TRBJ2-7,CASSRDNPYEQYF
13,TRBV15,TRBJ1-5,CATSPGYNQPQHF
15,TRBV19,TRBJ2-5,CASSIARREQETQYF
16,TRBV30,TRBJ2-2,CAWRGGMGLAHGELFF
13,TRBV19,TRBJ1-1,CASSIDRDTEAFF
16,TRBV6-1,TRBJ2-3,CASSEALGGGSDTQYF
15,TRBV18,TRBJ2-1,CASSPERLRVNEQFF
15,TRBV28,TRBJ2-2,CASSRVGLRPGELFF
15,TRBV9,TRBJ2-1,CASSVGGLATNEQFF
18,TRBV5-1,TRBJ2-3,CASSLRVAGGLLTDTQYF
15,TRBV7-9,TRBJ2-7,CASSLVPTAGHEQYF
14,TRBV29-1,NA,CSVGTGQMNYEQYF
13,TRBV29-1,TRBJ2-7,CSARQGFSDEQYF
17,TRBV18,TRBJ2-2,CASSLTQNIQATGELFF
14,TRBV6-1,TRBJ2-1,CAIRLAGAYNEQFF
21,TRBV21-1,TRBJ2-3,CASSKVLLEGKGRKSADTQYF
14,TRBV28,TRBJ1-1,CASRLDRVGTEAFF
18,TRBV21-1,TRBJ2-1,CASSKSLAGGLHCNEQFF
14,TRBV18,TRBJ1-2,CASSPGTGDYGYTF
10,TRBV20-1,TRBJ2-1,CSAIGGVPFF
15,TRBV7-6,TRBJ2-7,CASSSLRLGMGEQYF
11,TRBV30,TRBJ1-5,CALGQGQPQHF
14,TRBV5-3,TRBJ1-2,CARSFSRGRYGYTF
15,TRBV7-9,TRBJ1-4,CASSLVGGPNEKLFF
14,TRBV27,TRBJ2-1,CASRALAAGDEQFF
14,TRBV7-3,TRBJ2-1,CASSAPGADNEQFF
17,TRBV25-1,NA,CASSVEGETASSYEQYF
15,TRBV10-3,TRBJ2-3,CAISRSAGSTDTQYF
12,TRBV28,TRBJ2-2,CASRSRYGELFF
16,TRBV28,TRBJ1-5,CASSYAGGGQRQPQHF
15,TRBV19,TRBJ2-2,CASSLPYANTGELFF
13,TRBV18,TRBJ1-1,CASSPGTGSEAFF
15,TRBV10-3,TRBJ2-6,CAISDRGHGANVLTF
18,TRBV21-1,TRBJ2-2,CASSKGVAGRTNTGELFF